This T cell receptor (beta chain) stems from a study of shared clonotypes between healthy human individuals. The overall study: The study drew on a couple of women and a few men aged 18 to 49 as donors.

Notes on the study in general: Against clonotypes common to all four donors, non-shared ones had lower generation probabilities. Sampling used blood alone; tissue repertoires probably differ.

The table came from immunoSEQ multiplex PCR; TCRdb's copy has only in-frame clones and leaves some out. This sample has more than 2,000,000 clones, with 85% to 95% found just once. In the case of this clone: The antigen remains unidentified.

Germline values: CDR1 MDHEN, CDR2 SYDVKM. This CDR3 comprises 18 residues. Losses at the gene ends were 7 bases for V and 2 bases for J; bases not matched to a gene: 8. Input material: naive CD4+ T cells from PBMCs. Noted subset: CD45RA+ positively selected. The chain has TRBV28 and TRBJ2-4, with 16 bases identical to TRBD2. The clonotype comes from a man aged 18-30 years in good health. Some clones in this sample may be carry-over from other donors' samples. CDR3 DNA sequence: TGTGCCAGCATTGGGACTAGCGGGAGGGCCTACACCAAAAACATTCAGTACTTC. Its protein product is CASIGTSGRAYTKNIQYF.